These T cell receptor beta chains were read from a single sample in a study of immune evolution from preneoplasia to lung adenocarcinoma. Only in-frame clones appear in the TCRdb table, and some are missing; sequencing was by immunoSEQ multiplex PCR. The sample has just over 6,000 clones; about 80% are singletons. The sequenced sample consisted of FFPE minimally invasive lung adenocarcinoma tissue. The receptors here all came from a person aged 50-70 years with lung adenocarcinoma. CDR3s include the opening cysteine and the closing phenylalanine or tryptophan. A D gene is named only where the DNA matches it firmly. Expanded clones are given a class, and other clones once, few, many or no size at all.

V gene,clone size,J gene,D gene,CDR3 protein,CDR3 DNA
TRBV18,.,TRBJ2-7,TRBD1,CASSRNRGHEQYF,TGTGCCAGCTCACGCAACAGGGGCCACGAGCAGTACTTC
TRBV11-3,few,TRBJ2-7,.,CASSHSVGEQYF,TGTGCCAGCAGCCACTCGGTGGGCGAGCAGTACTTC
TRBV6-6,.,TRBJ2-7,TRBD1,CASSRGQEREQYF,TGTGCCAGCAGTCGGGGACAGGAACGCGAGCAGTACTTC
TRBV28,.,TRBJ1-1,.,CASSRGAKSAFF,TGTGCCAGCAGCCGTGGGGCGAAGTCGGCTTTCTTT
TRBV4-2,few,TRBJ2-2,TRBD2,CASSQPGDYFTGELFF,TGTGCCAGCAGCCAACCCGGGGACTACTTTACCGGGGAGCTGTTTTTT
TRBV7-1,.,TRBJ1-1,.,CASSAQSGANTEAFF,TGTGCCAGCAGCGCCCAATCAGGAGCGAACACTGAAGCTTTCTTT
TRBV6-5,.,TRBJ2-7,.,CANSAQVSHEQYF,TGTGCCAACAGTGCTCAGGTTTCCCACGAGCAGTACTTC
TRBV4-1,few,TRBJ2-5,.,CASSPQGETQYF,TGCGCCAGCAGCCCGCAAGGGGAGACCCAGTACTTC
TRBV7-2,.,TRBJ2-3,.,CASSNLDTQYF,TGTGCCAGCTCTAATTTAGATACGCAGTATTTT
TRBV2,.,TRBJ2-2,.,CASSEQLGELFF,TGTGCCAGCAGTGAACAGCTCGGGGAGCTGTTTTTT
TRBV19,.,TRBJ2-5,TRBD2,CATKGLNQETQYF,TGTGCCACCAAGGGACTAAATCAAGAGACCCAGTACTTC
TRBV4-1,few,TRBJ2-2,.,CASSQGRMRGENTGELFF,TGCGCCAGCAGCCAGGGCCGAATGAGGGGCGAGAACACCGGGGAGCTGTTTTTT
TRBV5-4,.,TRBJ2-5,.,CASSLVDSQETQYF,TGTGCCAGCAGCTTGGTCGACAGCCAAGAGACCCAGTACTTC
TRBV11-2,medium-sized,TRBJ2-3,.,CASSLVGGDTQYF,TGTGCCAGCAGCTTAGTAGGGGGTGATACGCAGTATTTT
TRBV7-3,once,TRBJ2-1,TRBD2,CASSLTALGSGSKIGDEQFF,TGTGCCAGCAGCTTAACGGCCCTCGGTAGCGGGAGTAAAATTGGGGATGAGCAGTTCTTC
TRBV2,.,TRBJ1-4,.,CASSEGTSATNEKLFF,TGTGCCAGCAGTGAGGGGACATCTGCAACTAATGAAAAACTGTTTTTT
TRBV6-6,.,TRBJ1-4,TRBD1,CASSQSNRGGKLFF,TGTGCCAGCAGTCAATCGAACAGGGGAGGAAAACTGTTTTTT
TRBV7-9,.,TRBJ2-6,TRBD1,CAGTQRGPTSGANVLTF,TGTGCCGGCACCCAAAGGGGGCCCACCTCTGGGGCCAACGTCCTGACTTTC
TRBV2,once,TRBJ2-2,TRBD1,CANTGTGDNTGELFF,TGTGCCAACACCGGGACAGGGGACAACACCGGGGAGCTGTTTTTT
TRBV2,.,TRBJ1-5,TRBD1,CASSESTGTSNQPQHF,TGTGCCAGCAGTGAGTCGACAGGGACCAGCAATCAGCCCCAGCATTTT